This T cell receptor (beta chain) stems from a study of blood T cells in healthy people across ages. Worth noting for this clonotype: Its specificity is not known.

Trimming shortened V by 4 bases and J by 0 bases, and 9 bases separated the two germline ends. This CDR3 has 13 amino acids. Looked up from germline, CDR1 is SQVTM and CDR2 is ANQGSEA. Overall study results and limits: Strong correlation linked observed beta diversity and percent naive T cells. Researchers judged that diversity estimates from one million T cells fell short of true values.

A second PCR of 7 to 11 cycles used a sample-barcoded 5' primer and a J-beta primer mix. Each TCR beta cDNA got a 12-nucleotide random molecular identifier. Samples each returned at least 3 million CDR3-containing paired-end reads. From the 5' RACE reads, TCRdb called clonotypes with MiXCR, one entry per CDR3 protein. The table lists hundreds of thousands of distinct CDR3 sequences, around 40% of them singletons. The chain has TRBV29-1 and TRBJ1-1; D gene ambiguous. The source is a woman aged 60-70 years in good health. The sample comprised blood. The CDR3 nucleotides read TGCAGCGTTGGAGGGAACTTGAACACTGAAGCTTTCTTT. Translated: CSVGGNLNTEAFF.